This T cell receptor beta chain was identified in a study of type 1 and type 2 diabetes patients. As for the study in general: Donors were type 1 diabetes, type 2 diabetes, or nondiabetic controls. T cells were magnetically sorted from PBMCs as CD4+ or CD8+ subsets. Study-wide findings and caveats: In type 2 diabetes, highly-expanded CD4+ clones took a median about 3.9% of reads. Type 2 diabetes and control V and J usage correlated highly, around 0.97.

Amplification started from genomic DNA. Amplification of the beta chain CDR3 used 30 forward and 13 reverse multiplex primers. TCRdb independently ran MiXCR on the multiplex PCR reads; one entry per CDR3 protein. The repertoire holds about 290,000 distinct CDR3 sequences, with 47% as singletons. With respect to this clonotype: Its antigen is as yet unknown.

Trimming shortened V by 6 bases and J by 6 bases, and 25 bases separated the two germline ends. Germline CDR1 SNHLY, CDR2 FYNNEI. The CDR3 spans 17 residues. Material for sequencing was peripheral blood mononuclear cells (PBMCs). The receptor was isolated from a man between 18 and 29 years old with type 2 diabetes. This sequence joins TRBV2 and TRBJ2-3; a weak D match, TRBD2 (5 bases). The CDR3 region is CASRPRLTQAPTDTQYF. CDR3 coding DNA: TGTGCCAGCAGACCTAGACTAACGCAAGCTCCTACGGATACGCAGTATTTT.